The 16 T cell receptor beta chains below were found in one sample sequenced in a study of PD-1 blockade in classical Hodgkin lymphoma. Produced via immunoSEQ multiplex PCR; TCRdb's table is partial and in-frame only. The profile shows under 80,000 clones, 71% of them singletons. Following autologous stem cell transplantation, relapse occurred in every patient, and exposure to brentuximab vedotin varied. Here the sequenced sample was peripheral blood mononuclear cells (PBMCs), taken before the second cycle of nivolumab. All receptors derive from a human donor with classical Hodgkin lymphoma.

The CDR3 loop is CASSSFDRVGALHF. The CDR3 DNA follows: TGTGCCAGCAGCTCCTTTGACAGGGTCGGGGCCCTCCACTTT. The V gene is TRBV2, the J gene TRBJ1-6; 7 bases are a match to TRBD1. With 6 bases clipped from V and 14 bases from J, the junction kept 13 bases outside the gene matches. The length of the CDR3 is 14 residues. In germline, CDR1 is SNHLY, CDR2 FYNNEI.

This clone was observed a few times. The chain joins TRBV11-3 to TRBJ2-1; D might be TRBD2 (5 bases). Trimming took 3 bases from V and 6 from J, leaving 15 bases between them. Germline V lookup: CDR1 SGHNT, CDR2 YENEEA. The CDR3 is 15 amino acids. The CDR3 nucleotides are TGTGCCAGCAGCTTGATAACGAAGGACTCCAATGAGCAGTTCTTC. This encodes CASSLITKDSNEQFF.

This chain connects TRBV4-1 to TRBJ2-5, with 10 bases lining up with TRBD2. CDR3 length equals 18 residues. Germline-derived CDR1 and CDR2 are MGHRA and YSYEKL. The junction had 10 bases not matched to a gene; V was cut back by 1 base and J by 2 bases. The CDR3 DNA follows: TGCGCCAGCAGCCAAGGGTCCCTAGCGGGGGTTGCTCAAGAGACCCAGTACTTC. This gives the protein CASSQGSLAGVAQETQYF.

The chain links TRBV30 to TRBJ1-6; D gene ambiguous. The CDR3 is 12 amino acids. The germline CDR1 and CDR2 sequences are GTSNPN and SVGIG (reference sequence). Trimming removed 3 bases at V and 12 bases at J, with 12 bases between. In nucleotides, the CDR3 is TGTGCCTGGAGCGACGAATCCCGACCCCTCCACTTT. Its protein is CAWSDESRPLHF.

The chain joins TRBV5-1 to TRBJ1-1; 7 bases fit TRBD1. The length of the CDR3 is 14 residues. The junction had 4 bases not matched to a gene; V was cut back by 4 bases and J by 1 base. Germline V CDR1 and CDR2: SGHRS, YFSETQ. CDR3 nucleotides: TGCGCCAGCAGCCCGACAGGGCCGAACACTGAAGCTTTCTTT. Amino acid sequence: CASSPTGPNTEAFF.

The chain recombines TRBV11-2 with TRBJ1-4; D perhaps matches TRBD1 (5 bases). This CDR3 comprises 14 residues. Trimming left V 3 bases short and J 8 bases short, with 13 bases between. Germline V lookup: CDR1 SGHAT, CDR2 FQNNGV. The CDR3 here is CASSLEGPHEKLFF. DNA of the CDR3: TGTGCCAGCAGCTTGGAGGGGCCCCACGAAAAACTGTTTTTT.

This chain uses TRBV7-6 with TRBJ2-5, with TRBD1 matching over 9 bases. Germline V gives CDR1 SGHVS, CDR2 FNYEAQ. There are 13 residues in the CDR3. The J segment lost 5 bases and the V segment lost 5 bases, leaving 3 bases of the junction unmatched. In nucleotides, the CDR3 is TGTGCCAGCAGCCTACAGGGGGCTGAGACCCAGTACTTC. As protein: CASSLQGAETQYF.

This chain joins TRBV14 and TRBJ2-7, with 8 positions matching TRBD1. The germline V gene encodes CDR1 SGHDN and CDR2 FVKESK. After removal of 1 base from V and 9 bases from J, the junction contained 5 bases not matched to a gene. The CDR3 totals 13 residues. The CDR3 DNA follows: TGTGCCAGCAGCCAAGGGCAGGGGGCCAGGCAGTACTTC. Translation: CASSQGQGARQYF.

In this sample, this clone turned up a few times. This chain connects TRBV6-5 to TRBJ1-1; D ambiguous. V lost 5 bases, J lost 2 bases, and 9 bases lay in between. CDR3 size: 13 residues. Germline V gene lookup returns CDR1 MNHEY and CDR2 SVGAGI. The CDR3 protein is CASSETINTEAFF. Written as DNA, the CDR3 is TGTGCCAGCAGTGAAACAATAAACACTGAAGCTTTCTTT.

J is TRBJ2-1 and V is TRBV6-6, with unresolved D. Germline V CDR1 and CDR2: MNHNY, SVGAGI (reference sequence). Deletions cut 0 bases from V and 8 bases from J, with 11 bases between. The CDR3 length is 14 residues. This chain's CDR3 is CASSYSRPYDEQFF. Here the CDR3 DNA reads TGTGCCAGCAGTTACTCGAGACCTTATGATGAGCAGTTCTTC.

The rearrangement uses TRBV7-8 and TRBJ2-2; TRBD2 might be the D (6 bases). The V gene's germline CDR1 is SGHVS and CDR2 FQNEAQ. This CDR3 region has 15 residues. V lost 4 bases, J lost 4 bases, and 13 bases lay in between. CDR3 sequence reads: CASSYPAGTTGELFF. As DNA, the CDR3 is TGTGCCAGCAGCTACCCGGCGGGAACCACCGGGGAGCTGTTTTTT.

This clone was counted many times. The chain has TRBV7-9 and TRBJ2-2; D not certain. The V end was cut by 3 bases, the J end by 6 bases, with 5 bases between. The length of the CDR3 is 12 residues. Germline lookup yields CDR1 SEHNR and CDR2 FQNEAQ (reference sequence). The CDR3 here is CASSFWAGELFF. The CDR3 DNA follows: TGTGCCAGCAGCTTTTGGGCCGGGGAGCTGTTTTTT.

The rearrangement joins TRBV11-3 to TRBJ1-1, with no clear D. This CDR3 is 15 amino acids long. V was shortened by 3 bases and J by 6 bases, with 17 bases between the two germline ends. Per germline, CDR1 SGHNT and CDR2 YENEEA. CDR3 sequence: CASSFSGSAQAEAFF. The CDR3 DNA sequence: TGTGCCAGCAGCTTCTCCGGGTCGGCCCAAGCTGAAGCTTTCTTT.

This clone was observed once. The DNA for the CDR3 is TGCAGCGTTGTTGGGTCATATGGCTACACCTTC. Translated, it gives CSVVGSYGYTF. The chain has TRBV29-1 and TRBJ1-2, with D hard to call. The germline CDR1 and CDR2 sequences are SQVTM and ANQGSEA. Trimming shortened V by 4 bases and J by 5 bases, and 8 bases separated the two germline ends. The length of the CDR3 is 11 residues. Complete variable domain (other parts from reference TRBV29-1 and TRBJ1-2): SAVISQKPSRDICQRGTSLTIQCQVDSQVTMMFWYRQQPGQSLTLIATANQGSEATYESGFVIDKFPISRPNLTFSTLTVSNMSPEDSSIYLCSVVGSYGYTFGSGTRLTVV.

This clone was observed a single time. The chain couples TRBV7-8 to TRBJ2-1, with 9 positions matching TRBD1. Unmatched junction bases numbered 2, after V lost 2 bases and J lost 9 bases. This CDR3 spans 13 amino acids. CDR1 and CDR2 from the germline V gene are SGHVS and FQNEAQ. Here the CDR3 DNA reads TGTGCCAGCAGCTTAACAGGGGGCAGTGAGCAGTTCTTC. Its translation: CASSLTGGSEQFF.

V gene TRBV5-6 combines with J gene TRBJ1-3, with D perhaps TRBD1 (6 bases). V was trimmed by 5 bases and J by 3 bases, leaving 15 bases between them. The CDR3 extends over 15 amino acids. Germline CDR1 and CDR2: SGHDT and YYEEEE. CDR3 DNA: TGTGCCAGCAGTATAACAGGGAGGAATGGAAACACCATATATTTT. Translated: CASSITGRNGNTIYF.